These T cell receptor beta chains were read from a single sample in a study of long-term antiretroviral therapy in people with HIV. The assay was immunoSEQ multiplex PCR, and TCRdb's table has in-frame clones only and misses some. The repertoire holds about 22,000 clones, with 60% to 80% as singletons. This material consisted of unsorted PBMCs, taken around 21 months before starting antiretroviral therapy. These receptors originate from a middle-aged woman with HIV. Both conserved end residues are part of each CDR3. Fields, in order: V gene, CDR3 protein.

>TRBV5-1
CASSLGSSGGWNEQFF
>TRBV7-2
CASTSGTGGYGEQFF
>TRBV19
CASSRSGGNIQYF
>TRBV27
CASSQRDSYEQYF
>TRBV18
CASSPTGSSGNTIYF
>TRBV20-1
CSAWARGGYTF
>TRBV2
CASSDSGGSGNTIYF
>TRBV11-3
CASSLAGTGSNSPLHF
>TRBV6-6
CASSPRVNTGELFF
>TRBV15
CATSREQGWYEQYF
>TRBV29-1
CSVVPGLSSYEQYF
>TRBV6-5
CASSSPGQRLTDTQYF
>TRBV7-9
CASSPAISYEQYF
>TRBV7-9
CASSLGKGGGNEQFF
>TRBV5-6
CASSLGSGATDTQYF
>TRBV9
CASSVSGGGTEAFF
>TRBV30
CAWSVRREAFF
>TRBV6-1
CASRKTGNQQPQHF
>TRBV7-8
CASSYGTGETYEQYF
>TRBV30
CAWSVGTTNGYTF
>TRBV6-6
CASSYRELGEQYF
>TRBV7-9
CASSLAVENTGELFF
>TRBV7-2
CASSLVRNQPQHF
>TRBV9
CAAGDPPNYGYTF
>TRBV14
CASSQWLGGQNEKLFF
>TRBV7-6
CASSFATSSYEQYF
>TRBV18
CASSQGTDTQYF
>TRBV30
CALEQGPHEQYF
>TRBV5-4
CASTPWDDYNEQFF
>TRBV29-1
CSVETSGDTNTGELFF
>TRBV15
CATSRDRRGRLHPGYTF
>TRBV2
CASTYRENTEAFF
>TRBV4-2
CASSRGTGVRNQPQHF
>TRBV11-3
CASSLTGSTDTQYF
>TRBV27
CASSPRWLAGEETQYF
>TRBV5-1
CASSGASSGNTIYF
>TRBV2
CASSEWLGQSYEQYF
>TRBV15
CATSRDMAYGYTF
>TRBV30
CAWSVVAGVGPANEQFF
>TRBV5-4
CASSLENSPLHF
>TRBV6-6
CASSYSGRSGNTIYF
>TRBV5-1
CASSTIGTGVTDTQYF
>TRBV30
CAWIRGTPRVGYTF
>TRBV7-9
CASSLGGTYNEQFF
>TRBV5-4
CASSLPSGGELFF
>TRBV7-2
CASSLGHNEQFF
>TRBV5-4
CASSYADRGTDTQYF
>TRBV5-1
CASSQGESSPLHF
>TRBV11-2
CASSPEVVGEQYF
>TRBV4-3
CASSQEQGGEYGYTF
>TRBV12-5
CASGLSRGTQDTEAFF
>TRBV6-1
CASSPTLSNQPQHF
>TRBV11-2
CASSLDTSETTGELFF
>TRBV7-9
CASSLGPLNTEAFF
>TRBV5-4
CASSSPGTTNEKLFF
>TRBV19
CASSNWLADEQYF
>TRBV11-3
CASSLTSGSRDYNEQFF
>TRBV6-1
CASSESGEYYGYTF
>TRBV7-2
CASSYQVGQETQYF
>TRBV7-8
CASSPRGLAGGPPGELFF